This T cell receptor (beta chain) was recovered during a study of cytomegalovirus exposure and HLA in healthy donors. Germline V gene data show CDR1 as MNHNS and CDR2 as SASEGT. The CDR3 covers 15 residues. Trimming pared 2 bases from V and 3 bases from J, leaving 10 bases between. On this clone itself: The same CDR3 is also encoded by other DNA sequences in this sample.

With 60 Vbeta and 13 Jbeta primers, the PCR was carried out. The table came from immunoSEQ multiplex PCR; TCRdb's copy has only in-frame clones and leaves some out. The repertoire holds around 160,000 clones, with about 75% as singletons. This rearrangement joins TRBV6-1 to TRBJ2-2, with TRBD1 as a possible D gene (5 bases). The source material was PBMCs. The clonotype originates from a woman aged 40 to 49 in good health and CMV-seropositive. In DNA form, the CDR3 reads TGTGCCAGCAGTGAATGGGGCGGACACACCGGGGAGCTGTTTTTT. It encodes CASSEWGGHTGELFF.